This T cell receptor (beta chain) stems from a study of T cell responses to AZD1222 COVID-19 vaccine. Pooling was applied to second doses at about 4 or about 12 weeks. TCRdb's copy holds only in-frame clones and misses some; the assay was immunoSEQ multiplex PCR. Of roughly 150,000 clones listed, roughly 85% were seen once; the top ten hold around 0.99%. From germline, CDR1 is SGHAT and CDR2 FQNNGV. Deletions cut 5 bases from V and 3 bases from J, with 19 bases between. There are 16 residues in the CDR3. The clonotype comes from an adult who received the AZD1222 COVID-19 vaccine. The starting material was peripheral blood, obtained 28 days after the second AZD1222 dose. The rearrangement uses TRBV11-2 and TRBJ1-1; D perhaps matches TRBD1 (6 bases). CDR3 sequence (DNA): TGTGCCAGCAGCCAAGGGCTGGGGGCGGTCGACACTGAAGCTTTCTTT. It specifies CASSQGLGAVDTEAFF.